These 30 T cell receptor beta chains were all obtained from the same sample, sequenced in a study of blood T cell repertoires in COVID-19. Generated by immunoSEQ multiplex PCR, the TCRdb table keeps only in-frame clones and is missing some. The data show about 210,000 clones, around 91% seen once. What was sequenced was peripheral blood. Every receptor here comes from a woman aged 40 to 50 with acute or convalescent COVID-19.

The V call is TRBV30, the J call TRBJ1-4; 7 bases fit TRBD1. Germline CDR1 reads GTSNPN; CDR2 reads SVGIG (reference sequence). V lost 3 bases, J lost 7 bases, and 5 bases stayed unmatched. This CDR3 comprises 13 residues. In nucleotides, the CDR3 is TGTGCCTGGAGAGGGGGCTCGACTGAAAAACTGTTTTTT. It translates to CAWRGGSTEKLFF.

This clone showed up just a few times. The chain is built from TRBV7-3 and TRBJ2-1, with a weak D call TRBD2 (7 bases). V was trimmed by 5 bases and J by 2 bases, leaving 13 bases between them. Germline V gene sequence: CDR1 SGHTA, CDR2 FQGTGA. There are 15 residues in the CDR3. CDR3 in amino acids: CASSRGGAAYNEQFF. CDR3 sequence (DNA): TGTGCCAGCAGCCGCGGGGGCGCCGCCTACAATGAGCAGTTCTTC. The whole variable domain, filled in from reference TRBV7-3 and TRBJ2-1, reads GAGVSQTPSNKVTEKGKYVELRCDPISGHTALYWYRQSLGQGPEFLIYFQGTGAADDSGLPNDRFFAVRPEGSVSTLKIQRTERGDSAVYLCASSRGGAAYNEQFFGPGTRLTVL.

This clone was found once. J is TRBJ1-1 and V is TRBV30, with D perhaps matching TRBD1 (5 bases). V was clipped by 5 bases and J by 3 bases, with 10 bases between them. The CDR3 runs 12 residues. The germline gives CDR1 GTSNPN, CDR2 SVGIG (reference sequence). In nucleotides, the CDR3 is TGTGCCTGGGGGGGAGGGGACACTGAAGCTTTCTTT. Protein product: CAWGGGDTEAFF.

This clone came up a few times. V usage is TRBV12-3 or TRBV12-4 and J usage is TRBJ1-2; no clear D gene. Trimming stripped 2 bases from V and 6 bases from J, with 7 bases between. There are 12 residues in the CDR3. The CDR3 sequence: CASSLRGNGYTF. The CDR3 nucleotides are TGTGCCAGCAGTTTAAGAGGGAATGGCTACACCTTC.

This clone has only a few counts. The rearrangement joins TRBV6-5 to TRBJ1-5; D is uncertain. From germline, CDR1 is MNHEY and CDR2 SVGAGI. CDR3 length: 13 amino acids. Trimming pared 8 bases from V and 7 bases from J, leaving 15 bases between. The CDR3 bases are TGTGCCAGCTTTGGCGGATTTAGGCAGCCCCAGCATTTT. This sequence encodes CASFGGFRQPQHF.

In this sample, this clone turned up once. The chain carries TRBV5-1 and TRBJ1-5, with D uncertain. CDR1 is SGHRS and CDR2 is YFSETQ in the germline V gene. The CDR3 runs 13 residues. The V end lost 0 bases, the J end lost 4 bases, and 5 bases lay between the germline ends. CDR3 protein: CASSLEPNQPQHF. The CDR3 coding sequence is TGCGCCAGCAGCTTGGAGCCTAATCAGCCCCAGCATTTT.

The rearrangement uses TRBV24-1 and TRBJ2-3; no clear D gene. V was shortened by 0 bases and J by 5 bases, with 5 bases between the two germline ends. The CDR3 runs to 13 residues. Germline values: CDR1 KGHDR, CDR2 SFDVKD. The CDR3 DNA reads as TGTGCCACCAGTGATTTGCACGGAGATACGCAGTATTTT. Residues: CATSDLHGDTQYF.

About this clone itself: This sample includes further DNA sequences coding for the same CDR3. V gene TRBV5-4 combines with J gene TRBJ1-1; D is undetermined. There are 13 residues in the CDR3. The ends were cut back, 1 base at V and 1 base at J, with 5 bases in the middle. CDR1 and CDR2 from the germline V gene are SGHNT and YYREEE (reference sequence). The CDR3 sequence: CASSLTGNTEAFF. In nucleotides, the CDR3 is TGTGCCAGCAGCTTGACGGGGAACACTGAAGCTTTCTTT.

J is TRBJ1-5 and V is TRBV30; no clear D. CDR1 and CDR2 (germline): GTSNPN, SVGIG (reference sequence). V shed 5 bases and J shed 1 base, with 9 bases lying between them. This CDR3 has 13 amino acids. CDR3 sequence: CAWGVQSNQPQHF. DNA for the CDR3: TGTGCCTGGGGAGTGCAGAGCAATCAGCCCCAGCATTTT.

About this clone itself: Mismatch with germline at one junction end may stem from a read error. V is TRBV14 and J is TRBJ1-4; D is possibly TRBD1 (6 bases). The CDR3 is 11 amino acids. CDR1 and CDR2 (germline): SGHDN, FVKESK. DNA for the CDR3: TGTGCCAGCAGCCTCAGGGGAACTCCCGTTTTT. As protein: CASSLRGTPVF.

The J gene is TRBJ2-1, the V gene TRBV9; D is perhaps TRBD2 (7 bases). Germline loops: CDR1 SGDLS, CDR2 YYNGEE. V dropped 3 bases and J dropped 3 bases, with 16 bases sitting between them. CDR3 length: 16 residues. The CDR3 reads CASSAPGGGHYNEQFF. CDR3 nucleotide sequence: TGTGCCAGCAGCGCCCCGGGCGGGGGCCACTACAATGAGCAGTTCTTC.

This clone was detected once. This chain uses TRBV5-4 with TRBJ2-1, with D possibly TRBD1 on 6 matching bases. The ends were cut back, 0 bases at V and 9 bases at J, with 10 bases in the middle. This CDR3 has 13 amino acids. Germline CDR1 is SGHNT and CDR2 is YYREEE (reference sequence). The CDR3 DNA sequence: TGTGCCAGCAGCTTGGGGCAGGGGAGTGAGCAGTTCTTC. Translated, it gives CASSLGQGSEQFF.

This clone appeared many times. The chain joins TRBV19 to TRBJ1-5; maybe TRBD1 (6 bases). Trimming took 5 bases from V and 6 from J, leaving 14 bases between them. CDR3 size: 14 residues. Per germline, CDR1 LNHDA and CDR2 SQIVND (reference sequence). The CDR3 DNA is TGTGCCAGTAGTTCGTCTCAGGGGTCTCAGCCCCAGCATTTT. Encoded protein: CASSSSQGSQPQHF.

This chain joins TRBV27 and TRBJ1-1; unclear D gene. V was shortened by 0 bases and J by 1 base, with 9 bases between the two germline ends. Looked up from germline, CDR1 is MNHEY and CDR2 is SMNVEV (reference sequence). The CDR3 runs to 15 residues. The CDR3 DNA follows: TGTGCCAGCAGTTTATCGGGAGGGTCGAACACTGAAGCTTTCTTT. Its translation: CASSLSGGSNTEAFF.

The rearrangement links TRBV2 to TRBJ1-1; 12 bases are shared with TRBD1. The CDR3 runs 18 residues. V lost 4 bases to trimming and J lost 5 bases; unmatched junction nucleotides: 14. CDR1 is SNHLY and CDR2 is FYNNEI in the germline V gene. For the CDR3, the DNA is TGTGCCAGCAGTGGCGGGCGGGACAGGGGGCAAATTTGGACTGAAGCTTTCTTT. Translated, it gives CASSGGRDRGQIWTEAFF.

CDR3 bases: TGTGCCAGCAGCACAGACAGTGGTGAGCAGTTCTTC. This sequence encodes CASSTDSGEQFF. The chain carries TRBV7-3 and TRBJ2-1; TRBD1 is a possible D gene (5 bases). Per germline, CDR1 SGHTA and CDR2 FQGTGA. The V and J ends lost 5 bases and 9 bases respectively, with 11 bases between them. This CDR3 region has 12 residues.

The rearrangement links TRBV5-4 to TRBJ2-7; 12 bases agree with TRBD2. J lost 2 bases, V lost 4 bases, and 4 bases had no gene match. This CDR3 has 15 amino acids. Per germline, CDR1 SGHNT and CDR2 YYREEE (reference sequence). The CDR3 loop is CASSPGLAGPYEQYV. DNA for the CDR3: TGTGCCAGCAGCCCCGGACTAGCGGGGCCCTACGAGCAGTACGTC.

The chain links TRBV9 to TRBJ2-6, with D possibly matching TRBD1 (6 bases). The CDR3 has 18 residues. V dropped 3 bases and J dropped 0 bases, with 16 bases sitting between them. Germline V lookup: CDR1 SGDLS, CDR2 YYNGEE. In DNA form, the CDR3 reads TGTGCCAGCAGCGAGTCGCAGGGGATCGTCTCTGGGGCCAACGTCCTGACTTTC. Its protein is CASSESQGIVSGANVLTF. The complete variable domain, with remaining parts taken from reference TRBV9 and TRBJ2-6, reads DSGVTQTPKHLITATGQRVTLRCSPRSGDLSVYWYQQSLDQGLQFLIQYYNGEERAKGNILERFSAQQFPDLHSELNLSSLELGDSALYFCASSESQGIVSGANVLTFGAGSRLTVL.

The chain joins TRBV3-1 (or the pseudogene TRBV3-2) to TRBJ1-2, with D hard to call. Between the trimmed V and J ends, which lost 1 base and 2 bases, there was a span of 11 bases. The germline CDR1 and CDR2 sequences are LGHDT and YNNKEL (reference sequence). The CDR3 consists of 15 residues. The CDR3 reads CASSQVGLLNYGYTF. The CDR3 DNA sequence: TGTGCCAGCAGCCAAGTCGGTCTTCTAAACTATGGCTACACCTTC.

The chain recombines TRBV30 with TRBJ1-3, with 7 bases fitting TRBD1. V trimming: 3 bases; J trimming: 4 bases; junction bases outside the gene matches: 9. The CDR3 is 15 amino acids. Germline V CDR1 and CDR2: GTSNPN, SVGIG (reference sequence). The CDR3 DNA reads as TGTGCCTGGAGCCCCCTCCCACAGGGGGGAAACACCATATATTTT. Protein: CAWSPLPQGGNTIYF.

The CDR3 DNA is TGTGCCAGCCTTCGCGCTGCCAGCGGGGGGTCGAGGGGGGAGCTGTTTTTT. Translated, it gives CASLRAASGGSRGELFF. The chain is built from TRBV19 and TRBJ2-2; 9 positions match TRBD2. The germline gives CDR1 LNHDA, CDR2 SQIVND (reference sequence). The CDR3 spans 17 residues. V trimming: 9 bases; J trimming: 8 bases; junction bases outside the gene matches: 19.

The genes are TRBV9 and TRBJ2-2, with a weak D call TRBD1 (7 bases). The CDR3 runs 14 residues. The V and J ends lost 3 bases and 4 bases respectively, with 10 bases between them. Germline V gene sequence: CDR1 SGDLS, CDR2 YYNGEE. The CDR3 coding sequence is TGTGCCAGCAGCGCCCAGGGGGGCACCGGGGAGCTGTTTTTT. As protein: CASSAQGGTGELFF.

V usage is TRBV20-1 and J usage is TRBJ2-1; D not certain. Trimming removed 3 bases from V and 9 bases from J, with 9 bases in between. This CDR3 has 11 residues. In germline, CDR1 is DFQATT, CDR2 SNEGSKA (reference sequence). The CDR3 loop is CSASGTVEQFF. CDR3 DNA sequence: TGCAGTGCTAGTGGTACGGTTGAGCAGTTCTTC.

This clone appeared once. The chain couples TRBV11-2 to TRBJ2-3; D might be TRBD1 (6 bases). Trimming took 6 bases from V and 0 from J, leaving 10 bases between them. Germline V gene sequence: CDR1 SGHAT, CDR2 FQNNGV. The CDR3 totals 14 residues. CDR3 region: CASSSDSSTDTQYF. CDR3 nucleotides: TGTGCCAGCAGTTCGGACAGTAGCACAGATACGCAGTATTTT.

This clone was recorded once. In DNA, the CDR3 is TGTGCCAGCTCACCCCGCGACGGAGATAATGAAAAACTGTTTTTT. Translated, it gives CASSPRDGDNEKLFF. The chain employs TRBV18 and TRBJ1-4; D remains ambiguous. CDR1 and CDR2 from the germline V gene are KGHSH and LQKENI. Trimming shortened V by 3 bases and J by 4 bases, and 12 bases separated the two germline ends. The CDR3 totals 15 residues.

This chain connects TRBV5-1 to TRBJ2-5; 8 bases are a match to TRBD1. J lost 3 bases, V lost 4 bases, and 8 bases had no gene match. Germline V gives CDR1 SGHRS, CDR2 YFSETQ. The length of the CDR3 is 15 residues. The CDR3 region has the DNA TGCGCCAGCAGCCCTATCGGGACAGGAGAAGAGACCCAGTACTTC. Protein sequence: CASSPIGTGEETQYF.

The table lists this clone with a few counts. The chain couples TRBV5-3 to TRBJ2-7; 9 bases align to TRBD1. TRBV5-3 falls under the ORF class, with uncertain function. The junction had 8 bases not matched to a gene; V was cut back by 4 bases and J by 3 bases. This CDR3 comprises 15 residues. The CDR3 loop is CARSHRGRGVYEQYV. CDR3 coding DNA: TGTGCCAGAAGCCACAGGGGGCGCGGGGTCTACGAGCAGTACGTC.

This chain connects TRBV5-5 to TRBJ1-2, with 7 nucleotides matching TRBD1. CDR1 is SGHKS, CDR2 YYEKEE, per germline (reference sequence). This CDR3 has 14 residues. Unmatched junction bases numbered 6, after V lost 0 bases and J lost 7 bases. CDR3 bases: TGTGCCAGCAGCTTGGCGGGAGGGGGCGGTGGCTACACCTTC. Amino acids: CASSLAGGGGGYTF. Complete variable domain (other parts from reference TRBV5-5 and TRBJ1-2): DAGVTQSPTHLIKTRGQQVTLRCSPISGHKSVSWYQQVLGQGPQFIFQYYEKEERGRGNFPDRFSARQFPNYSSELNVNALLLGDSALYLCASSLAGGGGGYTFGSGTRLTVV.

This clone was observed a handful of times. The CDR3 bases are TGTGCCAGCAGCTCCCTATTGACAGTGAACACTGAAGCTTTCTTT. This translates into CASSSLLTVNTEAFF. The gene calls are TRBV5-5 and TRBJ1-1; D is perhaps TRBD1 (5 bases). Trimming took off 3 bases at V and 0 bases at J, with 12 bases between the two ends. The CDR3 sequence is 15 residues long. CDR1 and CDR2 (germline): SGHKS, YYEKEE (reference sequence). Full variable domain (missing parts from reference TRBV5-5 and TRBJ1-1): DAGVTQSPTHLIKTRGQQVTLRCSPISGHKSVSWYQQVLGQGPQFIFQYYEKEERGRGNFPDRFSARQFPNYSSELNVNALLLGDSALYLCASSSLLTVNTEAFFGQGTRLTVV.

The CDR3 DNA is TGTGCCAGAAGCTCCAGATCGGGTCAGGGGCATAATTCACCCCTCCACTTT. This encodes CARSSRSGQGHNSPLHF. V usage is TRBV5-3 and J usage is TRBJ1-6, with D possibly being TRBD1 (6 bases). TRBV5-3 counts as an open reading frame of uncertain function. CDR3 size: 17 residues. V was trimmed by 3 bases and J by 5 bases, leaving 18 bases between them.